The 23 T cell receptor beta chains below all came from one sample that was sequenced in a study of blood T cell repertoires in COVID-19. TCRdb keeps only in-frame clones here, not all; method: immunoSEQ multiplex PCR. The repertoire holds some 160,000 clones, with roughly 79% as singletons. The sample taken for sequencing was peripheral blood. All receptors come from a man in his fifties with active or convalescent COVID-19.

The chain recombines TRBV29-1 with TRBJ2-7; D may be TRBD2 (6 bases). In germline, CDR1 is SQVTM, CDR2 ANQGSEA. The V end lost 6 bases, the J end lost 2 bases, and 14 bases lay between the germline ends. The CDR3 totals 13 residues. The CDR3 region is CSVSGLRPYEQYF. The CDR3 nucleotides read TGCAGCGTCTCGGGACTCCGACCCTACGAGCAGTACTTC.

The chain is built from TRBV18 and TRBJ1-1, with a tentative D call TRBD1 (6 bases). The CDR3 is made up of 14 amino acids. Deletions cut 5 bases from V and 4 bases from J, with 14 bases between. In germline, CDR1 is KGHSH, CDR2 LQKENI. The CDR3 region is CASSSEQGVTEAFF. The CDR3 bases are TGTGCCAGCTCAAGCGAACAGGGAGTCACTGAAGCTTTCTTT.

This clone was detected many times. The chain is built from TRBV7-8 and TRBJ2-5, with D unclear. Germline V gives CDR1 SGHVS, CDR2 FQNEAQ. CDR3 length equals 12 residues. Between the trimmed V and J ends, which lost 6 bases and 9 bases, there was a span of 14 bases. The CDR3 here is CASRGSPMAQYF. Here the CDR3 DNA reads TGTGCCAGCAGGGGCTCCCCGATGGCCCAGTACTTC.

The chain recombines TRBV3-1 (or the pseudogene TRBV3-2) with TRBJ1-4; a weak D match, TRBD1 (5 bases). V was shortened by 0 bases and J by 8 bases, with 13 bases between the two germline ends. Germline V gene sequence: CDR1 LGHDT, CDR2 YNNKEL (reference sequence). This CDR3 has 15 amino acids. CDR3 in amino acids: CASSQEIKGWEKLFF. The CDR3 DNA sequence: TGTGCCAGCAGCCAAGAGATAAAGGGGTGGGAAAAACTGTTTTTT.

The genes are TRBV28 and TRBJ1-3; no clear D gene. Germline lookup yields CDR1 MDHEN and CDR2 SYDVKM. The V and J ends lost 2 bases and 2 bases respectively, with 7 bases between them. This CDR3 is built from 14 residues. The CDR3 DNA sequence: TGTGCCAGCAGTTTAGGAGGACCTGGAAACACCATATATTTT. This sequence encodes CASSLGGPGNTIYF.

CDR3 DNA: TGTGCCAGCAGCCCTATAGGGGCGAACACTGAAGCTTTCTTT. Protein product: CASSPIGANTEAFF. The chain employs TRBV9 and TRBJ1-1; D possibly corresponds to TRBD1 (5 bases). The CDR3 is made up of 14 amino acids. CDR1 SGDLS and CDR2 YYNGEE come from the germline V gene. Trimming pared 4 bases from V and 1 base from J, leaving 11 bases between.

This chain uses TRBV2 with TRBJ2-2, with TRBD2 matching over 8 bases. From germline, CDR1 is SNHLY and CDR2 FYNNEI. The CDR3 has 15 residues. V shed 7 bases and J 4 bases; nucleotides not matched to a gene: 8. This CDR3 is CASNPGLVATGELFF. The CDR3 region has the DNA TGTGCCAGCAACCCGGGACTAGTGGCCACCGGGGAGCTGTTTTTT.

The chain has TRBV14 and TRBJ2-1; 9 bases align to TRBD2. The CDR3 has 16 residues. The V gene's germline CDR1 is SGHDN and CDR2 FVKESK. The V and J ends lost 1 base and 3 bases, in that order; junction bases with no gene match: 4. CDR3 DNA: TGTGCCAGCAGCCAAGTGTGGACTAGCGTCTACAATGAGCAGTTCTTC. This translates into CASSQVWTSVYNEQFF.

The CDR3 spells CATSDRGRGALTDTQYF. CDR3 in DNA: TGTGCCACCAGTGACCGGGGGCGGGGGGCCCTCACAGATACGCAGTATTTT. The chain carries TRBV24-1 and TRBJ2-3, with 8 bases that match TRBD2. V was pared by 4 bases and J by 2 bases, with 10 bases of the junction left unmatched. This CDR3 contains 17 residues. Germline CDR1 and CDR2: KGHDR and SFDVKD.

This clone has only one observation. The chain is built from TRBV18 and TRBJ2-7; TRBD1 might be the D (6 bases). Looked up from germline, CDR1 is KGHSH and CDR2 is LQKENI. The CDR3 covers 15 residues. V lost 3 bases and J lost 0, with 12 bases in between. The CDR3, as DNA: TGTGCCAGCTCACCCCAGGGGCCAAGCTCCTACGAGCAGTACTTC. It translates to CASSPQGPSSYEQYF.

The chain combines TRBV10-2 with TRBJ2-5, with D possibly being TRBD2 (6 bases). The CDR3 loop spans 14 amino acids. V dropped 2 bases and J dropped 0 bases, with 7 bases sitting between them. Germline-derived CDR1 and CDR2 are WSHSY and SAAADI. The CDR3 sequence: CASSESGYQETQYF. CDR3 DNA sequence: TGCGCCAGCAGTGAGAGCGGGTACCAAGAGACCCAGTACTTC.

CDR3 DNA: TGCGCCAGCAGGGGAGTTTCCCCCACCGGGGAGCTGTTTTTT. The encoded protein is CASRGVSPTGELFF. This chain links TRBV5-1 with TRBJ2-2; D is possibly TRBD2 (5 bases). The CDR3 totals 14 residues. With 5 bases removed from V and 4 bases from J, the gap between germline ends came to 12 bases. Germline lookup yields CDR1 SGHRS and CDR2 YFSETQ.

This chain connects TRBV28 to TRBJ2-7, with a weak D call TRBD1 (5 bases). The CDR3 covers 13 residues. The germline CDR1 and CDR2 sequences are MDHEN and SYDVKM. The V and J ends lost 3 bases and 6 bases respectively, with 12 bases between them. The CDR3 loop is CASSFHGRGEQYF. In nucleotides, the CDR3 is TGTGCCAGCAGTTTCCACGGAAGGGGCGAGCAGTACTTC.

J is TRBJ2-2 and V is TRBV2, with D perhaps matching TRBD2 (5 bases). The V gene lost 7 bases and the J gene lost 4 bases, with 16 bases spanning the gap. CDR3 length: 15 residues. Germline values: CDR1 SNHLY, CDR2 FYNNEI. CDR3: CASTKRGLGTGELFF. CDR3 bases: TGTGCCAGCACCAAAAGAGGGCTCGGCACCGGGGAGCTGTTTTTT.

The chain has TRBV5-4 and TRBJ1-4, with 7 bases identical to TRBD1. The germline gives CDR1 SGHNT, CDR2 YYREEE (reference sequence). This CDR3 is 16 amino acids long. V lost 4 bases, J lost 8 bases, and 14 bases stayed unmatched. This CDR3 is CASSTRQGKDLEKLFF. CDR3 bases: TGTGCCAGCAGCACCCGACAGGGAAAGGATTTAGAAAAACTGTTTTTT.

The chain links TRBV5-1 to TRBJ2-7, with 8 bases matching TRBD2. CDR1 is SGHRS and CDR2 is YFSETQ in the germline V gene. Trimming cost V 2 bases and J 6 bases; bases outside gene matches: 7. The CDR3 is 14 amino acids. In DNA form, the CDR3 reads TGCGCCAGCAGCTTTGCGGGAGGAGGTAGCGAGCAGTACTTC. It translates to CASSFAGGGSEQYF. Together with reference TRBV5-1 and TRBJ2-7, the CDR3 gives the full variable domain: KAGVTQTPRYLIKTRGQQVTLSCSPISGHRSVSWYQQTPGQGLQFLFEYFSETQRNKGNFPGRFSGRQFSNSRSEMNVSTLELGDSALYLCASSFAGGGSEQYFGPGTRLTVT.

The chain is built from TRBV2 and TRBJ1-2, with TRBD1 matching over 9 bases. CDR3 length equals 14 residues. The V gene's germline CDR1 is SNHLY and CDR2 FYNNEI. V trimming: 6 bases; J trimming: 2 bases; junction bases outside the gene matches: 4. The CDR3 region has the DNA TGTGCCAGCAGGGGACAGGGTCTCAACTATGGCTACACCTTC. Protein sequence: CASRGQGLNYGYTF.

V is TRBV30 and J is TRBJ1-4, with D hard to call. The CDR3 runs to 12 residues. Per the germline V gene, CDR1 is GTSNPN and CDR2 is SVGIG (reference sequence). Trimming stripped 2 bases from V and 5 bases from J, with 6 bases between. The CDR3: CAWSSGNEKLFF. CDR3 bases: TGTGCCTGGAGTAGCGGGAATGAAAAACTGTTTTTT.

The table lists this clone with a few counts. The rearrangement uses TRBV7-8 and TRBJ1-2; 9 positions agree with TRBD1. The V gene end was trimmed by 2 bases and the J gene end by 13 bases; junction bases not matched to a gene: 8. CDR1 is SGHVS and CDR2 is FQNEAQ in the germline V gene. This CDR3 has 13 amino acids. The CDR3 DNA reads as TGTGCCAGCAGCTTACCTGAACAGGGGGCCGCCACCTTC. It yields the protein CASSLPEQGAATF.

The rearrangement joins TRBV2 to TRBJ2-2, with 12 bases aligning to TRBD2. Trimming at V came to 6 bases and at J to 5 bases, leaving 7 bases not matched to a gene. This CDR3 contains 16 residues. The V gene's germline CDR1 is SNHLY and CDR2 FYNNEI. CDR3: CASSRLAGVGTGELFF. The CDR3, as DNA: TGTGCCAGCAGCCGACTAGCGGGAGTGGGGACCGGGGAGCTGTTTTTT.

The chain is built from TRBV6-4 and TRBJ1-1; TRBD1 aligns across 10 bases. The CDR3 totals 17 residues. Per germline, CDR1 MRHNA and CDR2 SNTAGT. With V trimmed by 5 bases and J by 1 base, 10 bases remained unmatched. The CDR3 bases are TGTGCCAGCAGTATGTTAGGGACAGGGGTTAAGAACACTGAAGCTTTCTTT. Translated, it gives CASSMLGTGVKNTEAFF.

The chain is built from TRBV19 and TRBJ1-1; D call uncertain. Trimming stripped 1 base from V and 0 bases from J, with 6 bases between. From germline, CDR1 is LNHDA and CDR2 SQIVND (reference sequence). The CDR3 covers 14 residues. The CDR3 region has the DNA TGTGCCAGTAGTATAGTTGCAGTGAACACTGAAGCTTTCTTT. This codes for CASSIVAVNTEAFF.

The gene calls are TRBV19 and TRBJ2-1; 10 positions agree with TRBD2. The CDR3 runs to 14 residues. CDR1 and CDR2 (germline): LNHDA, SQIVND (reference sequence). V lost 3 bases, J lost 7 bases, and 3 bases stayed unmatched. In DNA form, the CDR3 reads TGTGCCAGTAGTATCAGCGGGAGGGGGAATGAGCAGTTCTTC. Protein sequence: CASSISGRGNEQFF.